The entry below describes one T cell receptor (beta chain). No antigen is known for it. MiXCR was run by TCRdb on the RT-PCR reads, yielding one entry per CDR3 protein. The sample contains about 520,000 distinct CDR3 sequences, 25% of which appear only once. The CDR3 length is 16 residues. The germline V gene encodes CDR1 SEHNR and CDR2 FQNEAQ (reference sequence). Trimming took 4 bases from V and 3 from J, leaving 19 bases between them. These data originate in a study of response to subunit inactivated influenza vaccine. Study outcomes and limitations: There was a suggestion from the authors that each seasonal influenza vaccination recruits few new T cells.

The clonotype was recovered from a man in his fifties who received an inactivated influenza vaccine. The sequences come from CD4+ T cells sorted from PBMCs, collected 5 days after vaccination. V is TRBV7-9 and J is TRBJ2-7; possibly TRBD1 or TRBD2 for D (5 bases each). The chain's CDR3 is CASSSTIGTQHYEQYF. CDR3 DNA: TGTGCCAGCAGCTCAACCATCGGGACCCAACACTACGAGCAGTACTTC. Full variable domain (rest looked up from reference TRBV7-9 and TRBJ2-7): DTGVSQNPRHKITKRGQNVTFRCDPISEHNRLYWYRQTLGQGPEFLTYFQNEAQLEKSRLLSDRFSAERPKGSFSTLEIQRTEQGDSAMYLCASSSTIGTQHYEQYFGPGTRLTVT.